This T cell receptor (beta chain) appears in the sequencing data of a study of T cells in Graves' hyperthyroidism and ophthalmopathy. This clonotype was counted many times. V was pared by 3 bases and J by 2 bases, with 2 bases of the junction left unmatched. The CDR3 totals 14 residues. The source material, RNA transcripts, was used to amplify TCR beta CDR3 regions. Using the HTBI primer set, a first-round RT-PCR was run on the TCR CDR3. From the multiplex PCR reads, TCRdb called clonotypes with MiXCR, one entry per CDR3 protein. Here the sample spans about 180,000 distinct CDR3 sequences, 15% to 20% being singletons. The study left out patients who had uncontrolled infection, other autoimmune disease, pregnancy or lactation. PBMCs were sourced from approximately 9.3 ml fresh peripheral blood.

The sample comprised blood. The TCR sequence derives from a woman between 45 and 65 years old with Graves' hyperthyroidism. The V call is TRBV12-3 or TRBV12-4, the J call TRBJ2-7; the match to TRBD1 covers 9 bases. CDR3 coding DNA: TGTGCCAGCAGTTTGACAGGGGGAACCTACGAGCAGTACTTC. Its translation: CASSLTGGTYEQYF.